This T cell receptor (beta chain) derives from a study of identical twins (dated by TCRdb to the mid-2010s). The study in broad terms: To test whether fetal clonotypes persist, the study used deep sequencing on TCR alpha and beta repertoires from monozygotic twins, unrelated adults of various ages, and cord blood. To rule out contamination, the twin experiments were replicated at different times with different library preparation protocols.

Library prep was done by 5' RACE. This sample was sequenced with an Illumina HiSeq 2000. Template switching introduced a universal primer binding site; the final cDNA contained a unique molecular identifier, enabling accurate counting of TCR cDNA molecules. Specific primers in the conserved constant-segment region were used to synthesize first-strand cDNA for the TCR alpha and beta chains. To control for contamination, every cDNA library carried two barcodes: a SMART-Mk sample barcode plus Illumina barcodes. Two successive PCR steps introduced TruSeq adapter sequences along with Illumina sample barcodes. The TCR alpha and beta cDNA libraries were sequenced on the Illumina HiSeq platform using custom primers. The original pipeline was this. MiGEC was used to process raw reads and extract unique molecular identifiers, and MiXCR was used to find CDR3 positions. For each individual, recombination models were inferred using an EM algorithm with the repgenHMM and IGoR tools. The analysis of shared clonotypes was done with the tcR package in R, with sharing normalized by the product of cloneset sizes. To study raw recombination without the effects of thymic and clonal selection, out-of-frame nonproductive sequences were analyzed. Through fastp at Q25 and MiXCR, TCRdb rebuilt clones from the public reads, retaining in-frame beta chains. Each record represents a unique CDR3 protein, reported with the most common genes and DNA among its rows. In this record, the V and J calls reflect TCRdb's handling and not the investigators' own analysis. This sample comprises approximately 700,000 distinct CDR3 sequences, roughly 20% of them detected only once. The ten top clones hold less than 15% of the sample.

The germline V gene (reference sequence) supplies CDR1 DFQATT and CDR2 SNEGSKA. There are 15 amino acids in the CDR3, from cysteine to phenylalanine inclusive. The CDR3 DNA has 45 bases and is translated from base 1. V lost 2 bases and J lost 2 bases; the stretch between them is 13 bases long. This clonotype has only a few counts. The antigen it binds to is not known. No much larger clone exists at a distance of one base, and base qualities are not known. Only healthy Caucasian donors were included. Three pairs of female monozygotic twins, all aged about 18 to 29 years, made up the twin cohort. The RNA used for TCR libraries was isolated from peripheral blood mononuclear cells. Beyond this particular receptor, the publication reports: In monozygotic twins, recombination models systematically underestimated out-of-frame TCR alpha sharing, but the models matched the sharing seen between unrelated individuals. Because the same donors could not be followed over many years, the conclusions relied on cross-sectional statistical analysis. Fewer insertions were carried by abundant cord blood beta clonotypes, a similar but weaker trend appeared in young adult naive repertoires, and no such trend appeared in memory repertoires. Compared with coincidental sharing between unrelated individuals, an excess of low generation-probability sequences was observed among out-of-frame TCR alpha sequences shared between twins. Zero-insertion analyses could be partly confounded by invariant T cells such as MAIT and iNKT, although diverse VJ usage argued against such confounding for most clonotypes. In beta out-of-frame sequences, excess twin sharing was weaker, because having fewer shared sequences lowered the signal-to-noise ratio.

These data are also associated with another study on T cells expressing NK-cell markers. As described in the second report: TCR beta-chain repertoires were profiled in sorted CD3+CD56+NKG2C+, CD3+CD56+NKG2C- and CD3+CD56-NKG2C+ T-cell subsets from seven or eight donors. Seven of the eight sequenced donors were HCMV-seropositive and one was HCMV-seronegative. To restrict sorting to alphabetaTCR-expressing T cells, an anti-gammadeltaTCR antibody was added in several experiments. In six donors, the dominant CD3+CD56+NKG2C+ clonotypes were found to rank among the top 10 CD8+ clonotypes and to make up 1.0-7.0% of CD8+ T cells. Those dominant clonotypes were again the most abundant among CD3+CD56-NKG2C+ cells in a few donors, at about 28.3-60.1%. Whether the expanded NKG2C-expressing T cell clones were specific for HCMV antigens was left unclear. All eight donors whose samples were sequenced were randomly selected healthy volunteers, three of them men and five women. To determine HCMV serostatus, a commercial ELISA kit was used to detect HCMV-specific IgG in serum. For a handful of donors, bulk peripheral blood T-cell repertoires were also sequenced from unsorted PBMC. MIGEC was used to demultiplex reads and group reads by UMI, and MiTCR was used to assemble and quantify clonotypes. To exclude erroneous sequences, only TCR cDNA sequences supported by at least two reads were retained. The tcR package was used for downstream repertoire analysis, with clonotypes matched between fractions based on CDR3 nucleotide sequence plus V segment. VDJmatch was used to annotate antigen specificity against VDJdb, with one amino acid substitution in CDR3 permitted.

Sequencing input: PBMCs. The TCR was taken from a woman between 18 and 29 years old in good health. The sequence links TRBV20-1 to TRBJ1-3; there is no confident call for the D gene. The CDR3 here reads CSARPLGSTGNTIYF. The DNA reads as follows: TGCAGTGCTAGACCACTAGGTTCCACTGGAAACACCATATATTTT.